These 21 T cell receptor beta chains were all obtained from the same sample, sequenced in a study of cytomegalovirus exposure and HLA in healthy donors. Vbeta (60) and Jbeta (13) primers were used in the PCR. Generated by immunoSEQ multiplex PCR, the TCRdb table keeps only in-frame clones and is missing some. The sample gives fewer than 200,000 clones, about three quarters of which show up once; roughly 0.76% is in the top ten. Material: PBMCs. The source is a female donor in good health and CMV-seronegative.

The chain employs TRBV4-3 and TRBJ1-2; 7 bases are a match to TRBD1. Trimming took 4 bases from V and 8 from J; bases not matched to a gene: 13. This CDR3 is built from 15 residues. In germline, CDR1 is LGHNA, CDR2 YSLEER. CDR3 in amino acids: CASSPRLEDRLGYTF. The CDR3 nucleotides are TGCGCCAGCAGCCCCAGGCTAGAGGACAGGTTAGGCTACACCTTC.

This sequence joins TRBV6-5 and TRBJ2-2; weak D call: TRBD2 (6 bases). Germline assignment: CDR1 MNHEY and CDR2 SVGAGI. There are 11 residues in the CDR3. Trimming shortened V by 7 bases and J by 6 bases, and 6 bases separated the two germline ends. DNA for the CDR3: TGTGCCAGCACGGGGGCCGGGGAGCTGTTTTTT. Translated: CASTGAGELFF.

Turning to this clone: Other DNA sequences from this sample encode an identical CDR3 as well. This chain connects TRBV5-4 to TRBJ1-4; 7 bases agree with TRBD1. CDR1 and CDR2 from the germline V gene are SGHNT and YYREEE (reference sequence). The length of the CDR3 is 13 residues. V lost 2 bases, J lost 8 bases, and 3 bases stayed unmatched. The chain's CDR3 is CASSLGGGEKLFF. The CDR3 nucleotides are TGTGCCAGCAGCTTAGGGGGCGGGGAAAAACTGTTTTTT.

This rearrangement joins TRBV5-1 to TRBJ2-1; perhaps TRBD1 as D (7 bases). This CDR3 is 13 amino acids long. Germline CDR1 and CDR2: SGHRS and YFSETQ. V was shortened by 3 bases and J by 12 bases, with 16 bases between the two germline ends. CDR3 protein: CASSSGDSSGQFF. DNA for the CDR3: TGCGCCAGCAGCTCGGGGGACAGCTCGGGGCAGTTCTTC.

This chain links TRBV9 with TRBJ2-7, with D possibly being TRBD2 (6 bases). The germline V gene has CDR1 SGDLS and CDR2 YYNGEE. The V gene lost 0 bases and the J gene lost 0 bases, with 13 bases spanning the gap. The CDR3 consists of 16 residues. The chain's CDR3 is CASSVGGGTLSYEQYF. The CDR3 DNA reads TGTGCCAGCAGCGTAGGCGGCGGGACCCTCTCCTACGAGCAGTACTTC.

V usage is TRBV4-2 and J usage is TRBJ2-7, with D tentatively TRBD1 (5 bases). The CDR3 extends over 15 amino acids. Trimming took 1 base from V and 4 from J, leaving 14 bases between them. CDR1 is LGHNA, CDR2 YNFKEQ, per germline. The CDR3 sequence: CASSQVSREPYEQYF. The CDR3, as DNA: TGTGCCAGCAGCCAAGTCTCCAGGGAACCTTACGAGCAGTACTTC.

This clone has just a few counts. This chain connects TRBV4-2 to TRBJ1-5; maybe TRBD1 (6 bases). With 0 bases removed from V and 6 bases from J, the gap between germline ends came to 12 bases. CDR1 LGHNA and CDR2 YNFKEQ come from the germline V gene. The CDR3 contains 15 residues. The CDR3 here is CASSQDLGAGQPQHF. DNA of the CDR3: TGTGCCAGCAGCCAAGATCTGGGGGCGGGTCAGCCCCAGCATTTT.

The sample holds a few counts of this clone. This CDR3 is CAWSRVSGANVLTF. The CDR3, as DNA: TGTGCCTGGAGTCGGGTCTCTGGGGCCAACGTCCTGACTTTC. The gene calls are TRBV30 and TRBJ2-6; no clear D gene. Trimming cost V 2 bases and J 0 bases, with 5 bases left between them. The CDR3 contains 14 residues. Germline assignment: CDR1 GTSNPN and CDR2 SVGIG (reference sequence).

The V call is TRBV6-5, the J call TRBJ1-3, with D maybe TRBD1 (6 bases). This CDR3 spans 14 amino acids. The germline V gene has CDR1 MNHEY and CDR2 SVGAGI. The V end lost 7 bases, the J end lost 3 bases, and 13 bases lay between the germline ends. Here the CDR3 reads CASKRGTGGNTIYF. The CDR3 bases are TGTGCCAGCAAAAGGGGGACCGGTGGAAACACCATATATTTT.

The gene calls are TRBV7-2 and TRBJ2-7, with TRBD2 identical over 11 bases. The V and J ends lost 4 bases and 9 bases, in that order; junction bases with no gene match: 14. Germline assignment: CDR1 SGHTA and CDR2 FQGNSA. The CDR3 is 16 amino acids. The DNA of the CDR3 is TGTGCCAGCAGCTCGGACATAGCGGGAGGGGGGTTAAGGCAGTACTTC. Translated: CASSSDIAGGGLRQYF.

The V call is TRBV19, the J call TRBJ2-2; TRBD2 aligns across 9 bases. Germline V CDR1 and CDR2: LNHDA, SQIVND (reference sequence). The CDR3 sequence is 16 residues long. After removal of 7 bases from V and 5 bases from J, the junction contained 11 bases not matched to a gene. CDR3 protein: CASNEGAGLATGELFF. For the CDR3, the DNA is TGTGCCAGTAACGAGGGGGCAGGACTAGCGACCGGGGAGCTGTTTTTT.

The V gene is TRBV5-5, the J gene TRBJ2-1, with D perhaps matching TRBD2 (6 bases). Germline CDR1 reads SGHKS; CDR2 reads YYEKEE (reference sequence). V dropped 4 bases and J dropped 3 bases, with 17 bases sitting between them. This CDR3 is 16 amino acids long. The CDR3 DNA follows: TGTGCCAGCAGCCGCCCGCTAGCGAAGAACTACAATGAGCAGTTCTTC. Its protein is CASSRPLAKNYNEQFF.

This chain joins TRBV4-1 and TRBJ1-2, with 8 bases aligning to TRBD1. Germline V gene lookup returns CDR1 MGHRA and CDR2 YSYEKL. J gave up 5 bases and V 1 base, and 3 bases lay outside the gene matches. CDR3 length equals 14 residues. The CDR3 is CASSQAGTGYGYTF. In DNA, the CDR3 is TGCGCCAGCAGCCAAGCCGGGACAGGATATGGCTACACCTTC.

Written as DNA, the CDR3 is TGTGCCATCAGTGAGGCGGGACTAGCGGGAGGAGGTGAGCAGTTCTTC. It translates to CAISEAGLAGGGEQFF. J is TRBJ2-1 and V is TRBV10-3; 15 nucleotides match TRBD2. Germline V gene data show CDR1 as ENHRY and CDR2 as SYGVKD. With V trimmed by 2 bases and J by 9 bases, 5 bases remained unmatched. The CDR3 runs to 16 residues.

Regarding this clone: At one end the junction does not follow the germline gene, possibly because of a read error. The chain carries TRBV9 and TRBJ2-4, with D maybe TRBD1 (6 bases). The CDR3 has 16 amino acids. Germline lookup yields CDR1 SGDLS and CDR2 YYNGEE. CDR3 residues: CASSPRTDLAKNSQYF. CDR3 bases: TGTGCCAGCAGCCCTCGGACAGACCTAGCCAAAAACAGTCAGTACTTC.

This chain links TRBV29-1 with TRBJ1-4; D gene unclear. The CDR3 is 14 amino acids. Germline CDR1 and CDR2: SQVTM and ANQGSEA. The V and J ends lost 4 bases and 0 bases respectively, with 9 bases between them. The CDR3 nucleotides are TGCAGCGTTGTAGGCCTAGCAACTAATGAAAAACTGTTTTTT. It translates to CSVVGLATNEKLFF.

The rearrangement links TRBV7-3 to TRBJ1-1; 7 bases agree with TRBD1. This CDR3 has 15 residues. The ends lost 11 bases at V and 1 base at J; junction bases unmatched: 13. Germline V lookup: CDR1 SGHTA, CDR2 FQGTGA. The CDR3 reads CAGDSGNGANTEAFF. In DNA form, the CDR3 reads TGTGCCGGGGACAGCGGTAATGGAGCGAACACTGAAGCTTTCTTT.

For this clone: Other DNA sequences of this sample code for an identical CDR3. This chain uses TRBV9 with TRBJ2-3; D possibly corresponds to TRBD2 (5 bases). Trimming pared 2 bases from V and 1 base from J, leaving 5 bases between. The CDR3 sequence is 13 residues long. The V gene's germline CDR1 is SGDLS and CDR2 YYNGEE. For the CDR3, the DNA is TGTGCCAGCAGCGTCGGGGGCACAGATACGCAGTATTTT. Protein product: CASSVGGTDTQYF.

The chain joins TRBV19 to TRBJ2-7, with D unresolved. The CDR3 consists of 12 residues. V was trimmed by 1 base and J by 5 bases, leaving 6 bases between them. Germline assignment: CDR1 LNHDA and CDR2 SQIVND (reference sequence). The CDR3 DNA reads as TGTGCCAGTAGTATAGTTGGAGACGAGCAGTACTTC. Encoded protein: CASSIVGDEQYF.

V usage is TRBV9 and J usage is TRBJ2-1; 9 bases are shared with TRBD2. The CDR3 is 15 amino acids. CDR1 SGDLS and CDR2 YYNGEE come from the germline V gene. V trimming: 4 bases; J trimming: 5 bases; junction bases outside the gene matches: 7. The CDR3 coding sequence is TGTGCCAGCAGCCGCGGGGGGGCCACCCACAATGAGCAGTTCTTC. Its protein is CASSRGGATHNEQFF.

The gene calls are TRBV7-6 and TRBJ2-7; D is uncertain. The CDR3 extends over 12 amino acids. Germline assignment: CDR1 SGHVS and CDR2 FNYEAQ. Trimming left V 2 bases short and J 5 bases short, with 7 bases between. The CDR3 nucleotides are TGTGCCAGCAGCTTACTCGCGCACGAGCAGTACTTC. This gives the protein CASSLLAHEQYF. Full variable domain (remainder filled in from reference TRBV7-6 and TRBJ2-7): GAGVSQSPRYKVTKRGQDVALRCDPISGHVSLYWYRQALGQGPEFLTYFNYEAQQDKSGLPNDRFSAERPEGSISTLTIQRTEQRDSAMYRCASSLLAHEQYFGPGTRLTVT.